This T cell receptor (beta chain) was captured in a study of T cell responses to AZD1222 COVID-19 vaccine. The CDR3 contains 14 residues. V lost 5 bases to trimming and J lost 3 bases; unmatched junction nucleotides: 7. Germline-derived CDR1 and CDR2 are SEHNR and FQNEAQ (reference sequence). Overall study results and limits: Spike-wide vaccine-associated CD4 TCRs dominated at 160-218 and 743-854. The donors showed a predominance of white British ancestry and of females, with possible underestimation of clonal diversity. No day 14 peak samples; only post-peak repertoires were characterized.

The assay was immunoSEQ multiplex PCR, and TCRdb's table has in-frame clones only and misses some. The sample includes some 150,000 clones, over 75% of them seen just once. As for this clone: What it binds is not known.

Here the sequenced sample was peripheral blood, taken 28 days after the second AZD1222 dose. This chain connects TRBV7-9 to TRBJ2-7, with 7 bases matching TRBD1. The TCR comes from an adult who received the AZD1222 COVID-19 vaccine. CDR3 protein: CASSGTGANYEQYF. Written as DNA, the CDR3 is TGTGCCAGCAGCGGAACAGGGGCGAACTACGAGCAGTACTTC.